What follows are 20 T cell receptor beta chains derived from one specimen sequenced in a study of Graves' ophthalmopathy and Graves' hyperthyroidism. Investigators amplified TCR beta CDR3 regions from RNA transcripts. HTBI primers were used in a first-round RT-PCR, which preceded a second-round multiplex PCR. TCRdb re-analysed the multiplex PCR reads in MiXCR, keeping a single row per CDR3 protein. The data contain almost 750,000 distinct CDR3 sequences, approximately 40% of them singletons. The sequencing sample was made of peripheral blood. The receptors derive from an adult man with Graves' ophthalmopathy.

This clonotype came up many times. The chain combines TRBV7-2 with TRBJ2-5; 10 bases match TRBD1. The germline V gene encodes CDR1 SGHTA and CDR2 FQGNSA. The CDR3 has 16 amino acids. With V trimmed by 0 bases and J by 5 bases, 6 bases remained unmatched. For the CDR3, the DNA is TGTGCCAGCAGCTTAGCTCGGACAGGGGGGCGGGAGACCCAGTACTTC. Its translation: CASSLARTGGRETQYF.

This clonotype was found a few times. This rearrangement joins TRBV9 to TRBJ2-7, with 10 bases that match TRBD2. Trimming removed 2 bases from V and 6 bases from J; junction bases left unmatched: 5. The V gene's germline CDR1 is SGDLS and CDR2 YYNGEE. The CDR3 extends over 14 amino acids. CDR3 amino acids: CASSVAGTSVEQYF. In DNA, the CDR3 is TGTGCCAGCAGCGTGGCCGGGACTAGCGTCGAGCAGTACTTC.

Note on this clonotype: This could be a read error, since a much larger clone is one nucleotide away. CDR3 region: CASSVEGANQPRHF. The CDR3 coding sequence is TGTGCCAGCAGCGTAGAGGGTGCCAATCAGCCCCGGCATTTT. The J gene is TRBJ1-5, the V gene TRBV9; D is uncertain. The CDR3 loop spans 14 amino acids. CDR1 and CDR2 from the germline V gene are SGDLS and YYNGEE. Filled out from reference TRBV9 and TRBJ1-5, the complete variable domain reads DSGVTQTPKHLITATGQRVTLRCSPRSGDLSVYWYQQSLDQGLQFLIQYYNGEERAKGNILERFSAQQFPDLHSELNLSSLELGDSALYFCASSVEGANQPRHFGDGTRLSIL.

With regard to this clonotype: This clone may be a read error of a much larger clone one base away. V usage is TRBV7-6 and J usage is TRBJ2-5, with D possibly being TRBD2 (5 bases). From germline, CDR1 is SGHVS and CDR2 FNYEAQ. The CDR3 extends over 13 amino acids. This CDR3 is CTSSPSGLETQYF. CDR3 DNA: TGTACCAGCAGCCCTTCGGGGTTGGAGACCCAGTACTTC.

The genes are TRBV7-2 and TRBJ2-3, with 7 bases matching TRBD2. V was clipped by 4 bases and J by 6 bases; unmatched bases: 7. Germline loops: CDR1 SGHTA, CDR2 FQGNSA. This CDR3 has 14 amino acids. CDR3 sequence (DNA): TGTGCCAGCAGCTCAGGACTGGGGGGGGATACGCAGTATTTT. It is translated as CASSSGLGGDTQYF.

The chain employs TRBV11-1 and TRBJ1-1; 7 bases are a match to TRBD1. Germline V gives CDR1 SGHAT, CDR2 FQDESV (reference sequence). The V segment lost 3 bases and the J segment 6 bases; nucleotides outside the gene matches: 10. The CDR3 is 15 amino acids. CDR3 loop: CASSFQGVGQSEAFF. The CDR3 coding sequence is TGTGCCAGCAGCTTCCAGGGGGTGGGACAATCTGAAGCTTTCTTT.

The CDR3: CASSTQGALNTEAFF. CDR3 nucleotide sequence: TGTGCCAGTAGCACACAGGGGGCCCTGAACACTGAAGCTTTCTTT. J is TRBJ1-1 and V is TRBV19; 9 bases align to TRBD1. Germline CDR1 LNHDA, CDR2 SQIVND (reference sequence). The CDR3 loop spans 15 amino acids. Trimming at V came to 6 bases and at J to 0 bases, leaving 5 bases not matched to a gene.

This clonotype occurred a few times. This chain connects TRBV7-9 to TRBJ2-2, with D possibly TRBD2 on 6 matching bases. V was cut by 5 bases and J by 0 bases, with 13 bases left in between. The CDR3 has 16 residues. Germline CDR1 SEHNR, CDR2 FQNEAQ (reference sequence). CDR3 protein: CASSQNGGPNTGELFF. The CDR3 nucleotides read TGTGCCAGCAGCCAGAACGGGGGACCGAACACCGGGGAGCTGTTTTTT.

As concerns this clonotype: The junction departs from germline at one end; a sequencing error may be responsible. The DNA of the CDR3 is TGCGCCAGCAGCCAAGAATCAGGGTACGGGGAGCTGTTTTTT. Its translation is CASSQESGYGELFF. The J gene is TRBJ2-2, the V gene TRBV7-9; TRBD1 might be the D (5 bases). Germline V gene lookup returns CDR1 SEHNR and CDR2 FQNEAQ (reference sequence). There are 14 residues in the CDR3.

The sample holds a few counts of this clonotype. One junction end does not reproduce the germline sequence, and a read error may be involved. The chain is built from TRBV7-9 and TRBJ1-2; D uncertain. The length of the CDR3 is 15 residues. CDR1 and CDR2 from the germline V gene are SEHNR and FQNEAQ (reference sequence). CDR3: CASSQDLSPLVGYTF. The CDR3, as DNA: TGCGCCAGCAGCCAAGATCTGAGCCCCTTGGTAGGCTACACCTTC.

This sequence joins TRBV29-1 and TRBJ1-2; 12 bases are a match to TRBD1. The germline V gene has CDR1 SQVTM and CDR2 ANQGSEA. The V and J ends lost 7 bases and 2 bases, in that order; junction bases with no gene match: 8. The CDR3 has 15 residues. DNA for the CDR3: TGCAGCGCCAGCAAGGGGACAGGGGGCAACTATGGCTACACCTTC. It encodes CSASKGTGGNYGYTF.

A single count supports this clonotype. V and J are TRBV29-1 and TRBJ2-2; D gene ambiguous. CDR1 and CDR2 from the germline V gene are SQVTM and ANQGSEA. Trimming shortened V by 8 bases and J by 2 bases, and 12 bases separated the two germline ends. The CDR3 totals 13 residues. CDR3 sequence (DNA): TGCAGCTCCCGGGCGGTTAACACCGGGGAGCTGTTTTTT. It codes for CSSRAVNTGELFF.

The V and J genes are TRBV19 and TRBJ1-2, with D possibly being TRBD1 (6 bases). The germline gives CDR1 LNHDA, CDR2 SQIVND (reference sequence). The length of the CDR3 is 15 residues. V was clipped by 9 bases and J by 7 bases, with 24 bases between them. The CDR3 sequence: CASKGREQGAVGYTF. The CDR3 DNA reads TGTGCCAGCAAAGGACGAGAACAGGGAGCGGTTGGCTACACCTTC.

There are a few counts of this clonotype. At one end the junction does not follow the germline gene, possibly because of a read error. The genes are TRBV7-9 and TRBJ1-1; D might be TRBD1 (5 bases). Germline-derived CDR1 and CDR2 are SEHNR and FQNEAQ (reference sequence). The length of the CDR3 is 15 residues. The CDR3 reads CASSLTPGRVTEAFF. The CDR3 bases are TGCGCCAGCAGCTTGACCCCAGGGAGGGTCACTGAAGCTTTCTTT.

This clonotype was observed many times. The chain employs TRBV2 and TRBJ1-1, with D uncertain. Germline V gene sequence: CDR1 SNHLY, CDR2 FYNNEI. The CDR3 is 15 amino acids. V was shortened by 2 bases and J by 4 bases, with 14 bases between the two germline ends. CDR3 bases: TGTGCCAGCAGTGAAACCGAGACCTGGGGCACTGAAGCTTTCTTT. Protein: CASSETETWGTEAFF.

Comment on this clonotype: The junction departs from the called germline gene at one end, perhaps through a read error. The rearrangement joins TRBV29-1 to TRBJ2-5; 7 nucleotides align to TRBD2. The CDR3 loop spans 12 amino acids. CDR1 is SQVTM, CDR2 ANQGSEA, per germline. In DNA form, the CDR3 reads TGCGGCGTTGGCGGGGGAGCTCAGACCCAGTACTTC. The encoded protein is CGVGGGAQTQYF.

The rearrangement links TRBV7-9 to TRBJ2-7, with D perhaps TRBD1 (7 bases). The DNA end lines up better with TRBJ2-1; the J call may be wrong. This CDR3 is built from 13 residues. CDR1 and CDR2 from the germline V gene are SEHNR and FQNEAQ (reference sequence). CDR3 DNA sequence: TGTGCCAGCAGCTCGGACAGGAGGGATGAGCAGTTCTTC. Translation: CASSSDRRDEQFF.

This clonotype was counted a few times. The rearrangement uses TRBV9 and TRBJ2-7; unclear D gene. The CDR3 sequence is 13 residues long. Trimming removed 0 bases at V and 6 bases at J, with 10 bases between. CDR1 SGDLS and CDR2 YYNGEE come from the germline V gene. The CDR3 DNA reads TGTGCCAGCAGCGTAGATGACACGGGCGAGCAGTACTTC. It translates to CASSVDDTGEQYF. The full variable domain, in which reference TRBV9 and TRBJ2-7 provide the parts outside the CDR3, is DSGVTQTPKHLITATGQRVTLRCSPRSGDLSVYWYQQSLDQGLQFLIQYYNGEERAKGNILERFSAQQFPDLHSELNLSSLELGDSALYFCASSVDDTGEQYFGPGTRLTVT.

This clonotype was found many times. The chain uses TRBV29-1 and TRBJ1-1; D might be TRBD1 (5 bases). CDR1 and CDR2 (germline): SQVTM, ANQGSEA. The CDR3 extends over 14 amino acids. The ends were cut back, 6 bases at V and 4 bases at J, with 18 bases in the middle. CDR3 residues: CSVHRGGGRTEAFF. The CDR3 bases are TGCAGCGTCCACCGGGGTGGGGGTCGCACTGAAGCTTTCTTT.

The chain recombines TRBV7-2 with TRBJ1-2; 9 nucleotides agree with TRBD1. Germline V CDR1 and CDR2: SGHTA, FQGNSA. The CDR3 totals 15 residues. Trimming at V came to 5 bases and at J to 3 bases, leaving 7 bases not matched to a gene. In DNA, the CDR3 is TGTGCCAGCAGCCCGGGACAGGGTAGTGACTATGGCTACACCTTC. Protein product: CASSPGQGSDYGYTF.